Following are 25 T cell receptor beta chains from one sample sequenced in a study of blood T cell repertoires in COVID-19. Profiled with immunoSEQ multiplex PCR; TCRdb holds only in-frame clones, not every one. The data show 200,000 to 250,000 clones, 65% to 85% seen once. Sequencing input: peripheral blood. The origin of the receptors is a woman between 25 and 40 years old with COVID-19, enrolled during active disease.

V and J are TRBV3-1 (or the pseudogene TRBV3-2) and TRBJ2-1; no definite D call. This CDR3 is built from 14 residues. From germline, CDR1 is LGHDT and CDR2 YNNKEL (reference sequence). V was pared by 6 bases and J by 0 bases, with 9 bases between. CDR3 sequence (DNA): TGTGCCAGCAGGCACAGTAGCTCCTACAATGAGCAGTTCTTC. This codes for CASRHSSSYNEQFF.

J is TRBJ2-7 and V is TRBV12-2; TRBD2 is the table's D call and was not checked against the DNA. TRBV12-2 is tagged as a pseudogene. The CDR3 contains 16 residues. The CDR3 region has the DNA TGTGCAAGTCGCTCCTCCTCGGGTGAACGCTCCTACGAGCAGTACTTC. Amino acid sequence: CASRSSSGERSYEQYF.

This sequence joins TRBV2 and TRBJ1-3; no clear D. The V and J ends lost 3 bases and 11 bases respectively, with 14 bases between them. The CDR3 spans 13 residues. Germline V gene lookup returns CDR1 SNHLY and CDR2 FYNNEI. Here the CDR3 DNA reads TGTGCCAGCAGTGACGTTACTCTGTTACCCATATATTTT. It is translated as CASSDVTLLPIYF.

In its sample, this clone was seen once. The chain combines TRBV30 with TRBJ1-4; TRBD1 agrees at 7 bases. Trimming took 3 bases from V and 8 from J; bases not matched to a gene: 9. Germline-derived CDR1 and CDR2 are GTSNPN and SVGIG (reference sequence). The CDR3 length is 14 residues. The CDR3 bases are TGTGCCTGGAGCCCGGGACAGCCCGGGGAAAAACTGTTTTTT. This gives the protein CAWSPGQPGEKLFF.

The chain has TRBV9 and TRBJ2-7; TRBD2 matches 9 bases. V was pared by 5 bases and J by 4 bases, with 7 bases of the junction left unmatched. The CDR3 contains 14 residues. Germline V CDR1 and CDR2: SGDLS, YYNGEE. The CDR3 region has the DNA TGTGCCAGCAGTCTCTCGACTAGCGGTTACGAGCAGTACTTC. It codes for CASSLSTSGYEQYF.

The chain has TRBV9 and TRBJ1-5; weak D call: TRBD1 (5 bases). This CDR3 contains 16 residues. Trimming pared 4 bases from V and 2 bases from J, leaving 16 bases between. The germline V gene has CDR1 SGDLS and CDR2 YYNGEE. CDR3 nucleotides: TGTGCCAGCAGCCCGTCGTGGGGGGGAGGCAATCAGCCCCAGCATTTT. It encodes CASSPSWGGGNQPQHF. Using reference TRBV9 and TRBJ1-5 for the parts outside the CDR3, the full variable domain is DSGVTQTPKHLITATGQRVTLRCSPRSGDLSVYWYQQSLDQGLQFLIQYYNGEERAKGNILERFSAQQFPDLHSELNLSSLELGDSALYFCASSPSWGGGNQPQHFGDGTRLSIL.

The gene calls are TRBV9 and TRBJ2-5; 12 nucleotides align to TRBD2. In germline, CDR1 is SGDLS, CDR2 YYNGEE. The CDR3 spans 16 residues. The DNA for the CDR3 is TGTGCTCGGACTAGCGGGAATGAAAGTTCCCAAGAGACCCAGTACTTC. Its translation: CARTSGNESSQETQYF.

The rearrangement uses TRBV19 and TRBJ1-5, with D possibly matching TRBD1 (5 bases). Germline V lookup: CDR1 LNHDA, CDR2 SQIVND (reference sequence). Trimming left V 0 bases short and J 2 bases short, with 17 bases between. CDR3 length equals 18 residues. CDR3: CASSIDLRGYRGNQPQHF. The CDR3 DNA reads TGTGCCAGTAGTATAGATCTAAGGGGTTATAGGGGCAATCAGCCCCAGCATTTT.

This clone showed up just once. This chain joins TRBV19 and TRBJ2-3; D perhaps matches TRBD1 (5 bases). V was clipped by 0 bases and J by 1 base, with 11 bases between them. The CDR3 loop spans 16 amino acids. The germline V gene has CDR1 LNHDA and CDR2 SQIVND (reference sequence). This CDR3 is CASSIDGARGTDTQYF. In DNA, the CDR3 is TGTGCCAGTAGTATAGATGGGGCGAGAGGCACAGATACGCAGTATTTT.

This rearrangement joins TRBV5-6 to TRBJ2-7, with 7 bases lining up with TRBD2. This CDR3 is built from 12 residues. Unmatched junction bases numbered 7, after V lost 4 bases and J lost 9 bases. The germline CDR1 and CDR2 sequences are SGHDT and YYEEEE. CDR3 region: CASSPGGLGQYF. CDR3 nucleotide sequence: TGTGCCAGCAGCCCGGGGGGTTTGGGGCAGTACTTC.

This clone was counted a single time. The V call is TRBV30, the J call TRBJ1-1; D gene uncertain. Germline CDR1 and CDR2: GTSNPN and SVGIG (reference sequence). This CDR3 region has 12 residues. The germline V and J ends were trimmed by 5 bases and 1 base, with 8 bases remaining between them. DNA of the CDR3: TGTGCCTGGGAACTCGGGAACACTGAAGCTTTCTTT. It yields the protein CAWELGNTEAFF. Full variable domain (missing parts from reference TRBV30 and TRBJ1-1): SQTIHQWPATLVQPVGSPLSLECTVEGTSNPNLYWYRQAAGRGLQLLFYSVGIGQISSEVPQNLSASRPQDRQFILSSKKLLLSDSGFYLCAWELGNTEAFFGQGTRLTVV.

As to this clone: The same CDR3 can be traced to other DNA sequences in this sample. The rearrangement joins TRBV14 to TRBJ1-3; no reliable D call. CDR1 is SGHDN, CDR2 FVKESK, per germline. Trimming pared 0 bases from V and 3 bases from J, leaving 3 bases between. This CDR3 is built from 13 residues. The CDR3 DNA reads TGTGCCAGCAGCCAAGATAATGGAAACACCATATATTTT. Protein: CASSQDNGNTIYF.

V and J are TRBV6-6 and TRBJ2-3; D is unclear. Germline V CDR1 and CDR2: MNHNY, SVGAGI (reference sequence). V gave up 0 bases and J gave up 5 bases, with 6 bases separating them. The CDR3 spans 13 residues. The CDR3 reads CASSYSPVDTQYF. CDR3 DNA sequence: TGTGCCAGCAGTTACTCTCCCGTAGATACGCAGTATTTT.

The chain carries TRBV2 and TRBJ2-3, with D possibly matching TRBD1 (5 bases). Germline V gene data show CDR1 as SNHLY and CDR2 as FYNNEI. V was pared by 6 bases and J by 0 bases, with 10 bases between. This CDR3 region has 14 residues. The CDR3 coding sequence is TGTGCCAGCAGAGTTGACAGCAGCACAGATACGCAGTATTTT. The encoded protein is CASRVDSSTDTQYF.

The V call is TRBV5-1, the J call TRBJ2-1, with a weak D call TRBD2 (6 bases). The CDR3 consists of 17 residues. CDR1 SGHRS and CDR2 YFSETQ come from the germline V gene. The germline V and J ends were trimmed by 3 bases and 3 bases, with 19 bases remaining between them. CDR3 sequence: CASSSLSGDAYYNEQFF. The DNA for the CDR3 is TGCGCCAGCAGCTCGCTGTCGGGGGATGCCTACTACAATGAGCAGTTCTTC.

This clone was detected a few times. J is TRBJ2-2 and V is TRBV10-3, with 8 bases fitting TRBD1. There are 14 residues in the CDR3. The J segment lost 5 bases and the V segment lost 5 bases, leaving 4 bases of the junction unmatched. The germline V gene encodes CDR1 ENHRY and CDR2 SYGVKD. Here the CDR3 reads CAISPGQDTGELFF. The CDR3 nucleotides read TGTGCCATCAGTCCGGGACAGGATACCGGGGAGCTGTTTTTT.

This clone has just one count. The chain uses TRBV7-2 and TRBJ1-1, with D perhaps matching TRBD1 (6 bases). Per the germline V gene, CDR1 is SGHTA and CDR2 is FQGNSA. Trimming pared 1 base from V and 2 bases from J, leaving 23 bases between. This CDR3 is 19 amino acids long. CDR3 amino acids: CASSLVPPDRLLPNTEAFF. CDR3 nucleotides: TGTGCCAGCAGCTTAGTTCCCCCGGACAGACTATTGCCCAACACTGAAGCTTTCTTT. The whole variable domain, filled in from reference TRBV7-2 and TRBJ1-1, reads GAGVSQSPSNKVTEKGKDVELRCDPISGHTALYWYRQSLGQGLEFLIYFQGNSAPDKSGLPSDRFSAERTGGSVSTLTIQRTQQEDSAVYLCASSLVPPDRLLPNTEAFFGQGTRLTVV.

V usage is TRBV30 and J usage is TRBJ2-7; D remains ambiguous. The V end was cut by 7 bases, the J end by 3 bases, with 16 bases between. Germline-derived CDR1 and CDR2 are GTSNPN and SVGIG (reference sequence). This CDR3 has 13 residues. DNA of the CDR3: TGTGCCTCCCTCTTTCCGTTCCGCTACGAGCAGTACTTC. Residues: CASLFPFRYEQYF.

This sequence joins TRBV5-3 and TRBJ1-1; D remains ambiguous. Being an ORF, TRBV5-3 has a function that is uncertain. Between the trimmed V and J ends, which lost 4 bases and 1 base, there was a span of 14 bases. The CDR3 length is 15 residues. The CDR3 here is CARSRDRERNTEAFF. The CDR3 coding sequence is TGTGCCAGAAGCCGAGACCGGGAACGGAACACTGAAGCTTTCTTT.

This clone occurred a few times. This chain connects TRBV5-4 to TRBJ1-1, with TRBD1 matching over 8 bases. The germline CDR1 and CDR2 sequences are SGHNT and YYREEE (reference sequence). This CDR3 is 15 amino acids long. V trimming: 2 bases; J trimming: 5 bases; junction bases outside the gene matches: 8. CDR3 in amino acids: CASSFPPGQATEAFF. The CDR3 coding sequence is TGTGCCAGCAGCTTCCCCCCGGGACAGGCAACTGAAGCTTTCTTT.

The chain employs TRBV28 and TRBJ1-6; TRBD1 aligns across 9 bases. From germline, CDR1 is MDHEN and CDR2 SYDVKM. CDR3 length: 15 amino acids. V lost 6 bases, J lost 10 bases, and 10 bases stayed unmatched. This chain's CDR3 is CASSSATGGGSPLHF. CDR3 nucleotides: TGTGCCAGCAGCTCCGCAACAGGGGGCGGGTCACCCCTCCACTTT. Combining the CDR3 with reference TRBV28 and TRBJ1-6 gives the whole variable domain DVKVTQSSRYLVKRTGEKVFLECVQDMDHENMFWYRQDPGLGLRLIYFSYDVKMKEKGDIPEGYSVSREKKERFSLILESASTNQTSMYLCASSSATGGGSPLHFGNGTRLTVT.

This chain joins TRBV15 and TRBJ2-7, with TRBD2 identical over 11 bases. This CDR3 comprises 15 residues. Germline values: CDR1 LNHNV, CDR2 YYDKDF (reference sequence). The junction had 5 bases not matched to a gene; V was cut back by 5 bases and J by 2 bases. The CDR3 loop reads CATSLSTSGAYEQYF. The CDR3 region has the DNA TGTGCCACCAGCTTATCGACTAGCGGGGCCTACGAGCAGTACTTC.

V usage is TRBV12-3 or TRBV12-4 and J usage is TRBJ2-7; D remains ambiguous. The V gene lost 5 bases and the J gene lost 3 bases, with 11 bases spanning the gap. The CDR3 covers 13 residues. The CDR3 nucleotides read TGTGCCAGCAGTGACCGACTTGACTACGAGCAGTACTTC. Its protein product is CASSDRLDYEQYF.

The J gene is TRBJ2-1, the V gene TRBV9; D possibly corresponds to TRBD1 (9 bases). With 0 bases removed from V and 5 bases from J, the gap between germline ends came to 24 bases. Germline CDR1 SGDLS, CDR2 YYNGEE. The CDR3 is 19 residues long. The CDR3 nucleotides are TGTGCCAGCAGCGTAGTTCCGCGGGGGGCCAGGACAGGGGACAATGAGCAGTTCTTC. Residues: CASSVVPRGARTGDNEQFF.

The gene calls are TRBV9 and TRBJ2-1; D ambiguous. The V gene's germline CDR1 is SGDLS and CDR2 YYNGEE. There are 14 residues in the CDR3. V shed 0 bases and J shed 0 bases, with 4 bases lying between them. CDR3 nucleotide sequence: TGTGCCAGCAGCGTAGCGGGCTCCTACAATGAGCAGTTCTTC. This gives the protein CASSVAGSYNEQFF.